This T cell receptor beta chain was observed in a study of blood T cell repertoires in COVID-19 (dated by TCRdb to about 2020). In terms of the full investigation: The collaborator samples originated in the United States, Italy and Spain and spanned the acute and convalescent phases of COVID-19. The prospective study material was composed of cDNA or gDNA derived from T cells, B-cell-depleted T cells, or PBMCs. The dataset comprised deeply sampled blood TCRbeta repertoires from subjects exposed to, actively infected with, or recovered from COVID-19. The repertoires were released in a freely available public database meant as a resource for research on the immune response to SARS-CoV-2. Samples were obtained from the ongoing ImmuneRACE study (first 160 participants) and from 1,254 subjects provided by 6 global collaborators. Sample metadata almost always included a de-identified subject ID, COVID-19 status, age in years and sex. HLA class I and class II types, where available, came from metadata supplied by the sample provider rather than from assay-based typing.

Findings and caveats that apply to the study as a whole: The quantity of clinical and demographic metadata differed by source and by participant and was supplied without curation.

TCRbeta CDR3 regions were amplified from genomic DNA using the immunoSEQ Assay, a bias-controlled multiplex PCR. Concerning the study's data processing: The number of nucleated cells in each sample was estimated from the amplification of reference gene primers within the assay. Sequence reads were collapsed and filtered to measure the absolute abundance of every unique TCRbeta CDR3 rearrangement. For each sample, productive Simpson clonality was calculated as the square root of Simpson's diversity index across productive rearrangements. This immuneACCESS table, as held by TCRdb, lists in-frame sequences with V and J called but not all clones. Of the missing ones, under half trace to an unresolved V gene in checked studies; the others have no known cause. That table gives V, J and clone size, and the DNA gave D and trimming. For this sample there are roughly 330,000 clones; 87% appear just once. The ten largest account for about 5.4% of the sample.

A single count supports this clone. Its cognate antigen has yet to be identified. Per-nucleotide qualities are absent, and no much larger clonotype sits a single base away. In the prospective study, participants were roughly 18 to 100 years old, resided in about two dozen geographic areas of the United States, and were enrolled through a virtual design. Cohort assignment in the prospective study relied on participant-reported clinical history from a screening survey and a study questionnaire. Recovered participants in ImmuneRACE Cohort 3 were defined by two consecutive negative NP/OP PCR tests, clearance by a healthcare professional, or resolution of symptoms. Each participant in the prospective study had whole blood, serum and a nasopharyngeal or oropharyngeal swab collected by mobile phlebotomists. Prospective study participants could optionally give additional blood draws and questionnaires over an approximately 2-month period. Before DNA extraction, prospective study blood samples were shipped either frozen or at room temperature.

Sequencing was done on a sample of PBMCs or T cells enriched from blood (not recorded which). The receptor's source is a woman aged 30 to 39 who had recovered from COVID-19.

The nucleotide sequence reads TGTGCCAGCAGCCGTGCGGGACAGGGGTACGAGCAGTACTTC. This is translated as CASSRAGQGYEQYF. The chain employs TRBV7-8 and TRBJ2-7; 10 nucleotides in the junction match TRBD1. CDR1 is given as SGHVS and CDR2 as FQNEAQ, both from the germline V gene. Unmatched junction bases come to 5, with V trimmed by 5 bases and J by 4 bases. The CDR3 has 14 amino acids, counting the end cysteine and phenylalanine. This entry keeps only the CDR3 DNA: 42 bases, framed from base 1.